This entry describes one T cell receptor beta chain. This entry is derived from a study of blood T cell repertoires in COVID-19. Trimming cost V 5 bases and J 6 bases, with 16 bases left between them. CDR1 is MNHNY, CDR2 SVGAGI, per germline (reference sequence). The length of the CDR3 is 15 residues. Sequencing was performed with immunoSEQ multiplex PCR; in TCRdb, only in-frame clones are kept and a portion is missing. The sample consists of tens of thousands of clones, over 75% of them appearing once. The gene calls are TRBV6-6 and TRBJ2-2; the D gene is possibly TRBD1 (6 bases). Sample: peripheral blood. This TCR derives from a man older than 75 in a cohort sampled during active COVID-19. CDR3 loop: CASSDQQGGAGELFF. The CDR3, as DNA: TGTGCCAGCAGTGATCAACAGGGTGGCGCCGGGGAGCTGTTTTTT.